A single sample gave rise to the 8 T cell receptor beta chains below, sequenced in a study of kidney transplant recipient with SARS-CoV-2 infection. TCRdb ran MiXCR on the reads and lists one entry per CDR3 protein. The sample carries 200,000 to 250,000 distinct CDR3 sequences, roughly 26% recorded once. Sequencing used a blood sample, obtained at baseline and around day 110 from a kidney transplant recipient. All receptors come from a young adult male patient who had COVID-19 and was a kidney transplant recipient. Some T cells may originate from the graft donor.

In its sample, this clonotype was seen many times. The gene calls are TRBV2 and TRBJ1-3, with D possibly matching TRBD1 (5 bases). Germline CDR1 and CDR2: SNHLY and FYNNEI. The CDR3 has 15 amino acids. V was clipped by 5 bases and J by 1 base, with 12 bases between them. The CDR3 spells CASSRDGFSGNTIYF. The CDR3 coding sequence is TGTGCCAGCAGTCGGGACGGTTTTTCTGGAAACACCATATATTTT.

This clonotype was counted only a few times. In DNA, the CDR3 is TGTGCCAGCAGTGAAGCCGTCACAGATACGCAGTATTTT. This gives the protein CASSEAVTDTQYF. The chain links TRBV2 to TRBJ2-3; D unresolved. The CDR3 runs to 13 residues. CDR1 SNHLY and CDR2 FYNNEI come from the germline V gene. V dropped 0 bases and J dropped 2 bases, with 3 bases sitting between them.

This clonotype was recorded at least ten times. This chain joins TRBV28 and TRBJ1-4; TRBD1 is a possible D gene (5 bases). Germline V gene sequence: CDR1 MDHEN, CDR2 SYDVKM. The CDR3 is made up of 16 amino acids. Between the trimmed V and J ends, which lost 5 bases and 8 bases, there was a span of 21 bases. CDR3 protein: CASSPSDRPPGEKLFF. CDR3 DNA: TGTGCCAGCAGTCCGTCCGACAGACCCCCTGGGGAAAAACTGTTTTTT.

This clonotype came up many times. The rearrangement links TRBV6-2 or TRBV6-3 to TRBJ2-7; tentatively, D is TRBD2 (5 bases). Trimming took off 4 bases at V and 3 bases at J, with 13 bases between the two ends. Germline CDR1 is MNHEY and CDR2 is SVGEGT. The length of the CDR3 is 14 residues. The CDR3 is CASSFAVRDYEQYF. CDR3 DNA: TGTGCCAGCAGTTTCGCTGTGAGGGACTACGAGCAGTACTTC.

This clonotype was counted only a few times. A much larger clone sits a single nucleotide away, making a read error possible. CDR3 sequence: CTSSDEGATGELFF. The CDR3 nucleotides read TGTACCAGCAGTGACGAGGGGGCCACCGGGGAGCTGTTTTTT. J is TRBJ2-2 and V is TRBV6-4, with 7 bases lining up with TRBD1. This CDR3 spans 14 amino acids. Germline V lookup: CDR1 MRHNA, CDR2 SNTAGT.

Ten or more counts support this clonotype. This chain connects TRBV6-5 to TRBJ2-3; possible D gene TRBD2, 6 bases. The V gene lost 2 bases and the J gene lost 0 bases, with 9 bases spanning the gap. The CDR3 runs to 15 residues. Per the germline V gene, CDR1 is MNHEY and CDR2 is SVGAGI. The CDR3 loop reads CASSYAGRSTDTQYF. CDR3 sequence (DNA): TGTGCCAGCAGTTACGCGGGGAGAAGCACAGATACGCAGTATTTT.

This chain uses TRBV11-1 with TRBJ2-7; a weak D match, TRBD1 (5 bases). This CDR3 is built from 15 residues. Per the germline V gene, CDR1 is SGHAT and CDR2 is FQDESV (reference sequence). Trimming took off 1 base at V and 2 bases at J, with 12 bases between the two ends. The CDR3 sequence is CASSLGQFLAYEQYF. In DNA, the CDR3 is TGTGCCAGCAGCTTAGGACAGTTTCTGGCCTACGAGCAGTACTTC.

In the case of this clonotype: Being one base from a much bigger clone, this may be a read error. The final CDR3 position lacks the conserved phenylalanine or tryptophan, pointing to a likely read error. The chain's CDR3 is CASSLGAGPLGDEQYL. The CDR3 coding sequence is TGTGCCAGCAGTTTAGGAGCGGGGCCCTTAGGAGACGAGCAGTACCTC. V and J are TRBV28 and TRBJ2-7; 7 bases agree with TRBD2. The CDR3 spans 16 residues. The ends lost 2 bases at V and 5 bases at J; junction bases unmatched: 12. Germline-derived CDR1 and CDR2 are MDHEN and SYDVKM.